This entry lists 27 T cell receptor beta chains sequenced from one sample in a study of vaccination and CD4 T cells after COVID-19. The Oncomine TCR Beta short-read assay sequenced DNA from cultured CD4+ T cells. Via MiXCR, TCRdb re-called the PCR reads, giving one row per CDR3 protein. The sample includes about 24,000 distinct CDR3 sequences, about 60% of them seen just once. For these TCRs, the target antigens are not known. This sample's treatment: approximately nine-day PBMC culture with coronavirus spike peptide pools or control peptides (ViraFEST assay). The specimen sequenced was CD4+ T cells from blood, cultured in vitro. The receptors here all came from a human donor who had recovered from COVID-19.

V is TRBV5-1 and J is TRBJ2-5, with 7 bases fitting TRBD2. Germline lookup yields CDR1 SGHRS and CDR2 YFSETQ. V was clipped by 0 bases and J by 0 bases; unmatched bases: 2. The CDR3 contains 15 residues. The chain's CDR3 is CASSLVGGYQETQYF. CDR3 sequence (DNA): TGCGCCAGCAGCTTGGTCGGGGGGTACCAAGAGACCCAGTACTTC.

This chain links TRBV20-1 with TRBJ1-5, with a tentative D call TRBD1 (5 bases). V was pared by 6 bases and J by 7 bases, with 22 bases between. The CDR3 covers 15 residues. From germline, CDR1 is DFQATT and CDR2 SNEGSKA (reference sequence). The CDR3 nucleotides are TGCAGTGCCCTAAAGTGGAGGCAGGGTGGCCAGCCCCAGCATTTT. Translated, it gives CSALKWRQGGQPQHF.

This clonotype was seen a few times. The genes are TRBV7-2 and TRBJ1-6; 10 nucleotides align to TRBD1. The CDR3 covers 16 residues. V trimming: 5 bases; J trimming: 7 bases; junction bases outside the gene matches: 8. Germline V gene sequence: CDR1 SGHTA, CDR2 FQGNSA. The chain's CDR3 is CASSKYGQGGNSPLHF. The CDR3 bases are TGTGCCAGCAGCAAATACGGACAGGGGGGCAATTCACCCCTCCACTTT. Full variable domain (missing parts from reference TRBV7-2 and TRBJ1-6): GAGVSQSPSNKVTEKGKDVELRCDPISGHTALYWYRQSLGQGLEFLIYFQGNSAPDKSGLPSDRFSAERTGGSVSTLTIQRTQQEDSAVYLCASSKYGQGGNSPLHFGNGTRLTVT.

This sequence joins TRBV2 and TRBJ1-5; D is unresolved. Trimming cost V 4 bases and J 7 bases, with 5 bases left between them. The CDR3 totals 11 residues. Germline CDR1 is SNHLY and CDR2 is FYNNEI. The CDR3 DNA follows: TGTGCCAGCAGTGTCGGCCAGCCCCAGCATTTT. Translated, it gives CASSVGQPQHF.

The genes are TRBV9 and TRBJ2-2; 12 nucleotides match TRBD2. The CDR3 contains 15 residues. CDR1 SGDLS and CDR2 YYNGEE come from the germline V gene. The junction had 3 bases not matched to a gene; V was cut back by 5 bases and J by 4 bases. The CDR3 spells CASRRTSGTTGELFF. The CDR3 nucleotides are TGTGCCAGCAGGAGGACTAGCGGGACCACCGGGGAGCTGTTTTTT.

The rearrangement joins TRBV10-3 to TRBJ1-6; D possibly corresponds to TRBD1 (6 bases). Trimming shortened V by 10 bases and J by 7 bases, and 14 bases separated the two germline ends. The CDR3 is 13 residues long. Germline lookup yields CDR1 ENHRY and CDR2 SYGVKD. CDR3 sequence: CATGDRTNSPLHF. CDR3 DNA: TGTGCCACCGGAGACAGGACGAATTCACCCCTCCACTTT.

V is TRBV10-3 and J is TRBJ1-5; possible D gene TRBD1, 6 bases. In germline, CDR1 is ENHRY, CDR2 SYGVKD. V lost 2 bases and J 6 bases, leaving 20 bases between the germline ends. This CDR3 comprises 17 residues. Here the CDR3 reads CAISEARGPGGGQPQHF. The DNA for the CDR3 is TGTGCCATCAGTGAGGCACGGGGGCCTGGGGGCGGTCAGCCCCAGCATTTT.

The J gene is TRBJ1-1, the V gene TRBV6-5; a possible D gene is TRBD1 (5 bases). This CDR3 contains 15 residues. The germline V and J ends were trimmed by 2 bases and 10 bases, with 20 bases remaining between them. From germline, CDR1 is MNHEY and CDR2 SVGAGI. The CDR3 DNA reads as TGTGCCAGCAGTTACGAACCCCAGACAGTCAGATCAGCTTTCTTT. Its protein is CASSYEPQTVRSAFF.

The table lists this clonotype with a count of one. The CDR3, as DNA: TGTGCCAGCAGTTACCAGATTTTGGGACAGGGGAGGACCGGGGAGCTGTTTTTT. Translation: CASSYQILGQGRTGELFF. The chain uses TRBV6-5 and TRBJ2-2; 10 positions match TRBD1. From germline, CDR1 is MNHEY and CDR2 SVGAGI. The CDR3 runs to 18 residues. V lost 2 bases and J lost 5; bases outside the gene matches: 11.

A word on this clonotype: The junction departs from germline at one end; a sequencing error may be responsible. The chain employs TRBV5-4 and TRBJ1-2; D is ambiguous. The CDR3 is made up of 14 amino acids. Germline lookup yields CDR1 SGHNT and CDR2 YYREEE (reference sequence). CDR3 sequence (DNA): TGTGCCAGCAGCCTCAATCAACCCCCTGACGGGCGGTCTTTC. It specifies CASSLNQPPDGRSF.

V is TRBV28 and J is TRBJ1-5, with TRBD1 matching 7 bases. After removal of 6 bases from V and 6 bases from J, the junction contained 14 bases not matched to a gene. The CDR3 extends over 16 amino acids. Germline V gives CDR1 MDHEN, CDR2 SYDVKM. DNA for the CDR3: TGTGCCAGCAGACTCTATGCTTCAGGGGGTGGTCAGCCCCAGCATTTT. This translates into CASRLYASGGGQPQHF.

This chain joins TRBV15 and TRBJ1-5, with D possibly being TRBD1 (6 bases). This CDR3 is built from 16 residues. The V end was cut by 0 bases, the J end by 7 bases, with 16 bases between. Germline CDR1 and CDR2: LNHNV and YYDKDF (reference sequence). CDR3 loop: CATSREVGAAKQPQHF. CDR3 DNA: TGTGCCACCAGCAGAGAGGTGGGGGCTGCAAAACAGCCCCAGCATTTT.

The V call is TRBV7-8, the J call TRBJ1-2; D is unresolved. Germline-derived CDR1 and CDR2 are SGHVS and FQNEAQ. This CDR3 has 13 amino acids. Trimming shortened V by 7 bases and J by 4 bases, and 13 bases separated the two germline ends. CDR3 sequence (DNA): TGTGCCAGCACCCAAGGTGCTGGCTATGGCTACACCTTC. Residues: CASTQGAGYGYTF.

CDR3 nucleotides: TGCAGTGCTAGAGATAGTGGGCCAGGGGGTTACAATGAGCAGTTCTTC. This gives the protein CSARDSGPGGYNEQFF. V is TRBV20-1 and J is TRBJ2-1; TRBD1 agrees at 7 bases. CDR1 and CDR2 (germline): DFQATT, SNEGSKA (reference sequence). The CDR3 runs to 16 residues. Trimming took 0 bases from V and 4 from J; bases not matched to a gene: 9.

This sequence joins TRBV20-1 and TRBJ2-2; TRBD1 is a possible D gene (5 bases). V was trimmed by 6 bases and J by 4 bases, leaving 18 bases between them. The germline V gene encodes CDR1 DFQATT and CDR2 SNEGSKA (reference sequence). This CDR3 comprises 15 residues. CDR3 loop: CSAPRASRGTGELFF. In nucleotides, the CDR3 is TGCAGTGCCCCCCGTGCGTCTAGGGGCACCGGGGAGCTGTTTTTT.

A few counts support this clonotype. The chain recombines TRBV6-4 with TRBJ1-5, with D perhaps TRBD1 (6 bases). V lost 0 bases and J 7 bases, leaving 10 bases between the germline ends. Germline CDR1 is MRHNA and CDR2 is SNTAGT. The CDR3 is 14 residues long. This chain's CDR3 is CASSDSGGGQPQHF. The CDR3 nucleotides are TGTGCCAGCAGTGACTCAGGGGGTGGACAGCCCCAGCATTTT.

This chain uses TRBV12-3 or TRBV12-4 with TRBJ2-5; 7 nucleotides match TRBD1. This CDR3 has 14 amino acids. V shed 3 bases and J 3 bases; nucleotides not matched to a gene: 4. For the CDR3, the DNA is TGTGCCAGCAGTTTCTGGACAGGAGAAGAGACCCAGTACTTC. Translation: CASSFWTGEETQYF.

The gene calls are TRBV24-1 and TRBJ1-1; D not resolved. Germline V gene sequence: CDR1 KGHDR, CDR2 SFDVKD. V lost 5 bases and J 11 bases, leaving 11 bases between the germline ends. The CDR3 runs 11 residues. In nucleotides, the CDR3 is TGTGCCACCAGTGGGGGAGACGGCGCTTTCTTT. As protein: CATSGGDGAFF.

CDR3 DNA: TGTGCCAGCAGTGCGTCCAATGAGCAGTTCTTC. Translation: CASSASNEQFF. The chain employs TRBV2 and TRBJ2-1, with unresolved D. Germline CDR1 SNHLY, CDR2 FYNNEI. The length of the CDR3 is 11 residues. With 4 bases removed from V and 6 bases from J, the gap between germline ends came to 4 bases.

The chain joins TRBV4-2 to TRBJ1-3; 8 bases line up with TRBD1. The length of the CDR3 is 19 residues. Germline V lookup: CDR1 LGHNA, CDR2 YNFKEQ. V dropped 2 bases and J dropped 9; count of bases not matched to a gene: 21. The CDR3 DNA follows: TGTGCCAGCAGCCAACCTAACAGCCCCGGGACAGGCTTCGCAACCACCATATATTTT. Translated, it gives CASSQPNSPGTGFATTIYF.

The chain couples TRBV28 to TRBJ2-6, with 8 bases fitting TRBD2. There are 15 residues in the CDR3. Germline V gene lookup returns CDR1 MDHEN and CDR2 SYDVKM. V shed 6 bases, J shed 2 bases, and the junction held 3 bases outside the gene matches. CDR3 sequence reads: CASRDSGTGANVLTF. The CDR3 DNA reads TGTGCCAGCAGGGATAGCGGGACTGGGGCCAACGTCCTGACTTTC.

In regard to this clonotype: No conserved phenylalanine or tryptophan is present at the end of the CDR3, so a read error is the likely explanation. The chain couples TRBV7-2 to TRBJ2-5; D is tentatively TRBD1 or TRBD2 (5 bases each). The germline CDR1 and CDR2 sequences are SGHTA and FQGNSA. This CDR3 comprises 14 residues. V dropped 5 bases and J dropped 4 bases, with 14 bases sitting between them. CDR3: CASSLPPGTETQYY. The CDR3 nucleotides read TGTGCCAGCAGCCTACCGCCGGGGACAGAGACCCAGTACTAC.

The chain uses TRBV4-1 and TRBJ1-6, with 9 bases aligning to TRBD1. From germline, CDR1 is MGHRA and CDR2 YSYEKL. This CDR3 region has 16 residues. With 2 bases clipped from V and 8 bases from J, the junction kept 7 bases outside the gene matches. As DNA, the CDR3 is TGCGCCAGCAGCCAAACAGGGGGCACCATAGATTCACCCCTCCACTTT. Translation gives CASSQTGGTIDSPLHF.

This clonotype was counted a single time. The chain employs TRBV7-2 and TRBJ2-5, with 13 bases identical to TRBD2. The germline V gene encodes CDR1 SGHTA and CDR2 FQGNSA. J was trimmed by 7 bases and V by 4 bases; bases with no gene match: 12. The CDR3 has 17 amino acids. The CDR3 here is CASSSGLAGPAGGTQYF. CDR3 nucleotide sequence: TGTGCCAGCAGCTCGGGACTAGCGGGGCCCGCTGGGGGGACCCAGTACTTC. Combining the CDR3 with reference TRBV7-2 and TRBJ2-5 gives the whole variable domain GAGVSQSPSNKVTEKGKDVELRCDPISGHTALYWYRQSLGQGLEFLIYFQGNSAPDKSGLPSDRFSAERTGGSVSTLTIQRTQQEDSAVYLCASSSGLAGPAGGTQYFGPGTRLLVL.

The chain carries TRBV20-1 and TRBJ1-2, with 7 bases identical to TRBD1. The CDR3 extends over 13 amino acids. V trimming: 5 bases; J trimming: 3 bases; junction bases outside the gene matches: 6. The V gene's germline CDR1 is DFQATT and CDR2 SNEGSKA (reference sequence). DNA for the CDR3: TGCAGTGCTTTTACAGGGGCCGACTATGGCTACACCTTC. The encoded protein is CSAFTGADYGYTF.

The chain is built from TRBV6-4 and TRBJ2-7; 8 bases fit TRBD1. V was pared by 10 bases and J by 5 bases, with 13 bases of the junction left unmatched. CDR1 and CDR2 from the germline V gene are MRHNA and SNTAGT. This CDR3 spans 14 amino acids. Written as DNA, the CDR3 is TGTGCCACAGCAACTCTCCAGGGGGCCCACGAGCAGTACTTC. It is translated as CATATLQGAHEQYF.

This chain connects TRBV10-3 to TRBJ2-7; D is possibly TRBD1 (6 bases). CDR3 length: 12 amino acids. Looked up from germline, CDR1 is ENHRY and CDR2 is SYGVKD. Trimming removed 10 bases at V and 6 bases at J, with 16 bases between. Here the CDR3 DNA reads TGTGCCACCGGGGACAACACCCGCGAGCAGTACTTC. This sequence encodes CATGDNTREQYF.